This TCR beta chain was retrieved from a study of T cells after yellow fever vaccination. The wider study: Preparation of fractions with low cell numbers was performed using SMART-Seq v4 Ultra Low Input. Broader study findings: The study noted that FACS-sorted repertoires could contain abundant clonotypes contaminating from the bulk population.

Making TCR cDNA involved 5'RACE template switching, which added UMIs and a universal primer site. TCRdb re-derived calls from the 5' RACE reads in MiXCR, one entry per CDR3 protein. This sample has hundreds of thousands of distinct CDR3 sequences; 9% to 15% occur once, and the top ten carry under 15%. This CDR3 is 13 amino acids long. The germline V gene encodes CDR1 DFQATT and CDR2 SNEGSKA (reference sequence). With V trimmed by 6 bases and J by 6 bases, 8 bases remained unmatched. Turning to this clonotype: Its matching antigen is unknown.

This chain uses TRBV20-1 with TRBJ2-3, with 8 bases lining up with TRBD2. The sample was PBMCs, taken on the day of the yellow fever booster vaccination. This TCR was recovered from a man aged 30-40 years who received the YFV17D yellow fever vaccine. CDR3 bases: TGCAGTGCCCACCTAGCGGGTACCGATACGCAGTATTTT. This sequence encodes CSAHLAGTDTQYF.